This T cell receptor (beta chain) was sequenced for a study of shared T cell receptors in the human thymus. Some clones are missing from TCRdb's copy, which holds only in-frame ones; the method was immunoSEQ multiplex PCR. Of roughly 710,000 clones detected, 80% to 90% appear once; the ten largest clones hold 0.0095% to 0.011%. The CDR3 sequence is 12 residues long. Germline loops: CDR1 LNHDA, CDR2 SQIVND (reference sequence). V was clipped by 6 bases and J by 4 bases, with 9 bases between them. For this clone: At the DNA level, this CDR3 is encoded by other sequences in the same sample as well.

These records were also assigned to another study, of human thymus T cells. As that report states: Corrective heart surgery yielded resections, and these provided the thymus tissue. Related research reported highly overlapping thymic repertoires among unrelated individuals.

The source material was thymocytes. This TCR was sampled from a girl less than two years old with a congenital heart defect. This chain uses TRBV19 with TRBJ1-1; no reliable D call. CDR3 in amino acids: CASRVRGTEAFF. The CDR3 DNA is TGTGCCAGTAGAGTACGAGGCACTGAAGCTTTCTTT. The whole variable domain, remainder taken from reference TRBV19 and TRBJ1-1, is DGGITQSPKYLFRKEGQNVTLSCEQNLNHDAMYWYRQDPGQGLRLIYYSQIVNDFQKGDIAEGYSVSREKKESFPLTVTSAQKNPTAFYLCASRVRGTEAFFGQGTRLTVV.